These 5 T cell receptor beta chains came from one sample sequenced in a study of blood T cell repertoires in COVID-19. Here immunoSEQ multiplex PCR was the method, and the copy in TCRdb shows in-frame clones only, minus some. The table includes more than 400,000 clones, around 90% detected once. Sequenced: PBMCs or T cells enriched from blood (not recorded which). Receptors originate from a woman aged 18-30 years who had recovered from COVID-19.

The V and J genes are TRBV7-2 and TRBJ1-2, with D tentatively TRBD1 (5 bases). The CDR3 consists of 13 residues. Germline loops: CDR1 SGHTA, CDR2 FQGNSA. V shed 5 bases and J shed 6 bases, with 13 bases lying between them. Here the CDR3 DNA reads TGTGCCAGCAGCCTCCAGGGTACGAATGGCTACACCTTC. It codes for CASSLQGTNGYTF. Looking up the rest from reference TRBV7-2 and TRBJ1-2 gives the full variable domain: GAGVSQSPSNKVTEKGKDVELRCDPISGHTALYWYRQSLGQGLEFLIYFQGNSAPDKSGLPSDRFSAERTGGSVSTLTIQRTQQEDSAVYLCASSLQGTNGYTFGSGTRLTVV.

The CDR3 DNA follows: TGTGCCAGCAGCGAGCCCGGGACAGGGACCGAAAAACTGTTTTTT. It yields the protein CASSEPGTGTEKLFF. The chain joins TRBV28 to TRBJ1-4, with 9 bases aligning to TRBD1. CDR3 length: 15 amino acids. The germline gives CDR1 MDHEN, CDR2 SYDVKM. Losses at the gene ends were 6 bases for V and 8 bases for J; bases not matched to a gene: 10.

The rearrangement joins TRBV2 to TRBJ2-1, with 7 bases that match TRBD2. This CDR3 is built from 14 residues. Germline V gene lookup returns CDR1 SNHLY and CDR2 FYNNEI. The V segment lost 7 bases and the J segment 8 bases; nucleotides outside the gene matches: 11. CDR3 in DNA: TGTGCCAGCATAGGATCGGGGGGATGGCATGAGCAGTTCTTC. This gives the protein CASIGSGGWHEQFF.

The gene calls are TRBV2 and TRBJ1-5; the match to TRBD1 covers 7 bases. Germline CDR1 SNHLY, CDR2 FYNNEI. The CDR3 extends over 14 amino acids. Germline trimming cut 6 bases from V and 4 bases from J; bases unmatched to any gene: 6. The CDR3 nucleotides are TGTGCCAGCAGCCCACAGGGGAGGAATCAGCCCCAGCATTTT. Its protein is CASSPQGRNQPQHF. The full variable domain, completed using reference TRBV2 and TRBJ1-5, is EPEVTQTPSHQVTQMGQEVILRCVPISNHLYFYWYRQILGQKVEFLVSFYNNEISEKSEIFDDQFSVERPDGSNFTLKIRSTKLEDSAMYFCASSPQGRNQPQHFGDGTRLSIL.

The J gene is TRBJ1-6, the V gene TRBV27; D might be TRBD1 (6 bases). This CDR3 has 17 residues. The germline V gene has CDR1 MNHEY and CDR2 SMNVEV (reference sequence). V lost 5 bases, J lost 3 bases, and 17 bases lay in between. Written as DNA, the CDR3 is TGTGCCAGCAGTGCGAAACAGGGTTTTATCTATAATTCACCCCTCCACTTT. It specifies CASSAKQGFIYNSPLHF.